These 21 T cell receptor beta chains originate from one sample sequenced in a study of shared clonotypes between healthy human individuals (dated by TCRdb to about 2020). The library was obtained by the immunoSEQ multiplex PCR assay. As stored in TCRdb, this immuneACCESS dataset retains in-frame rearrangements with V and J assigned. A fraction of the clones does not appear; measured against another copy, unresolved V genes explain less than half of the discrepancy, and the remainder lacks a known reason. This sample lists approximately 2,300,000 clones; approximately 90% were detected once. Roughly 0.34% of the sample rests with the top ten. Sequencing was done on a sample of naive CD4+ T cells from PBMCs. The cell subset or site label of this sample denotes: CD45RA+ positively selected. Receptor source: a man younger than 30 in good health. Some clones in this sample may be carry-over from other donors' samples.

V usage is TRBV6-5 and J usage is TRBJ2-3, with D unresolved. V was trimmed by 6 bases and J by 4 bases, leaving 11 bases between them. The CDR3 is 13 amino acids. Germline CDR1 is MNHEY and CDR2 is SVGAGI. As DNA, the CDR3 is TGTGCCAGCAGAAAGTGGGGATCAGATACGCAGTATTTT. Translated, it gives CASRKWGSDTQYF.

The genes are TRBV28 and TRBJ2-5; 10 bases fit TRBD2. This CDR3 region has 14 residues. Germline trimming cut 5 bases from V and 7 bases from J; bases unmatched to any gene: 7. Germline V gene lookup returns CDR1 MDHEN and CDR2 SYDVKM. The CDR3 sequence: CASSRTSGRGTQYF. The CDR3, as DNA: TGTGCCAGCAGTCGGACTAGCGGTCGGGGGACCCAGTACTTC.

In regard to this clone: The identical CDR3 is also encoded by other nucleotide sequences in the sample. This CDR3 reads CASREQGNYGYTF. The CDR3 nucleotides are TGTGCCAGCAGGGAACAGGGAAACTATGGCTACACCTTC. The chain uses TRBV6-1 and TRBJ1-2; the D gene is possibly TRBD1 (6 bases). The germline gives CDR1 MNHNS, CDR2 SASEGT. The V gene lost 6 bases and the J gene lost 2 bases, with 10 bases spanning the gap. The CDR3 is 13 residues long.

J is TRBJ2-1 and V is TRBV5-1, with 12 positions matching TRBD2. The germline V gene has CDR1 SGHRS and CDR2 YFSETQ. This CDR3 is built from 17 residues. The V gene end was trimmed by 3 bases and the J gene end by 5 bases; junction bases not matched to a gene: 9. CDR3 protein: CASSSVPLAGGDNEQFF. DNA for the CDR3: TGCGCCAGCAGCTCGGTTCCCCTAGCGGGAGGGGACAATGAGCAGTTCTTC.

The genes are TRBV7-9 and TRBJ1-2, with 9 bases aligning to TRBD1. This CDR3 contains 15 residues. Germline values: CDR1 SEHNR, CDR2 FQNEAQ (reference sequence). The V segment lost 3 bases and the J segment 2 bases; nucleotides outside the gene matches: 4. CDR3 nucleotides: TGTGCCAGCAGCTTGAAGGGGACAGGGAACTATGGCTACACCTTC. This gives the protein CASSLKGTGNYGYTF.

The chain employs TRBV9 and TRBJ1-2; the D gene is possibly TRBD1 (5 bases). This CDR3 contains 14 residues. The V end was cut by 5 bases, the J end by 2 bases, with 13 bases between. Germline lookup yields CDR1 SGDLS and CDR2 YYNGEE. In DNA form, the CDR3 reads TGTGCCAGCAGAAATCCGGGACGAAACTATGGCTACACCTTC. The encoded protein is CASRNPGRNYGYTF.

The chain couples TRBV5-6 to TRBJ1-2; D is ambiguous. The germline CDR1 and CDR2 sequences are SGHDT and YYEEEE. V was clipped by 0 bases and J by 4 bases, with 7 bases between them. The CDR3 length is 13 residues. Here the CDR3 DNA reads TGTGCCAGCAGCTTGGTGTCTACCTATGGCTACACCTTC. Translating gives CASSLVSTYGYTF.

The chain joins TRBV4-1 to TRBJ2-1, with D maybe TRBD2 (6 bases). Between the trimmed V and J ends, which lost 6 bases and 4 bases, there was a span of 16 bases. Germline V lookup: CDR1 MGHRA, CDR2 YSYEKL. The CDR3 totals 15 residues. The CDR3 region is CASRLSPDYYNEQFF. The CDR3 DNA follows: TGCGCCAGCAGACTAAGCCCGGACTATTACAATGAGCAGTTCTTC.

The chain is built from TRBV11-2 and TRBJ2-7, with a possible D match to TRBD1 (6 bases). The V end lost 6 bases, the J end lost 5 bases, and 20 bases lay between the germline ends. The CDR3 is 15 amino acids. CDR1 SGHAT and CDR2 FQNNGV come from the germline V gene. This CDR3 is CASSEAGTQFHEQYF. CDR3 DNA: TGTGCCAGCAGTGAGGCCGGGACACAGTTTCACGAGCAGTACTTC. Based on the CDR3 plus reference TRBV11-2 and TRBJ2-7, the full variable domain is EAGVAQSPRYKIIEKRQSVAFWCNPISGHATLYWYQQILGQGPKLLIQFQNNGVVDDSQLPKDRFSAERLKGVDSTLKIQPAKLEDSAVYLCASSEAGTQFHEQYFGPGTRLTVT.

The chain recombines TRBV7-8 with TRBJ2-7; D possibly uses TRBD1 or TRBD2 (6 bases each). This CDR3 comprises 16 residues. The germline V gene has CDR1 SGHVS and CDR2 FQNEAQ. Trimming removed 5 bases from V and 3 bases from J, with 20 bases in between. The CDR3 here is CASSQGWGGLGYEQYF. CDR3 bases: TGTGCCAGCAGCCAGGGGTGGGGAGGTCTGGGCTACGAGCAGTACTTC.

With regard to this clone: Other DNA sequences in this specimen translate into the identical CDR3. This chain uses TRBV6-5 with TRBJ2-7; 8 bases agree with TRBD1. V shed 5 bases, J shed 1 base, and the junction held 4 bases outside the gene matches. Per the germline V gene, CDR1 is MNHEY and CDR2 is SVGAGI. The CDR3 consists of 14 residues. The CDR3 protein is CASSTRQGSYEQYF. Here the CDR3 DNA reads TGTGCCAGCAGTACGCGACAGGGGTCCTACGAGCAGTACTTC.

CDR3 residues: CASSLFVAGVPPYEQYF. The CDR3 bases are TGCGCCAGCAGCCTCTTCGTGGCGGGGGTCCCTCCCTACGAGCAGTACTTC. This rearrangement joins TRBV4-1 to TRBJ2-7, with TRBD2 matching 7 bases. There are 17 residues in the CDR3. Germline V CDR1 and CDR2: MGHRA, YSYEKL. Trimming cost V 4 bases and J 2 bases; bases outside gene matches: 14.

CDR3 residues: CASSAGRTGLYEQYF. The CDR3 DNA is TGTGCCAGCTCCGCGGGGAGGACAGGACTCTACGAGCAGTACTTC. This chain links TRBV18 with TRBJ2-7; possibly TRBD1 for D (7 bases). V was cut by 6 bases and J by 3 bases, with 18 bases left in between. Germline V gene lookup returns CDR1 KGHSH and CDR2 LQKENI. CDR3 length: 15 amino acids.

J is TRBJ2-7 and V is TRBV7-3; TRBD2 matches 7 bases. Germline loops: CDR1 SGHTA, CDR2 FQGTGA. The CDR3 contains 16 residues. Trimming took 2 bases from V and 3 from J; bases not matched to a gene: 10. The CDR3 DNA sequence: TGTGCCAGCAGCTTAGGTATGGTGGGAGGGATCTACGAGCAGTACTTC. Protein: CASSLGMVGGIYEQYF.

V is TRBV7-9 and J is TRBJ2-1, with TRBD2 identical over 7 bases. CDR3 length equals 17 residues. V was pared by 3 bases and J by 4 bases, with 12 bases of the junction left unmatched. The germline V gene encodes CDR1 SEHNR and CDR2 FQNEAQ (reference sequence). CDR3 nucleotides: TGTGCCAGCAGCTTCATCCCCACTAGCGCCCCATACAATGAGCAGTTCTTC. Translating it yields CASSFIPTSAPYNEQFF.

The chain carries TRBV12-1 and TRBJ2-2; TRBD1 was called by the table and not checked on the DNA. TRBV12-1 is recorded as a pseudogene. The CDR3 is 16 residues long. CDR3 sequence: CASSLRGHTNTGELFF. CDR3 coding DNA: TGTGCCAGCAGCCTCCGGGGACACACGAACACCGGGGAGCTGTTTTTT.

The chain joins TRBV29-1 to TRBJ2-1, with D perhaps TRBD2 (5 bases). Trimming left V 6 bases short and J 6 bases short, with 15 bases between. The CDR3 extends over 13 amino acids. The V gene's germline CDR1 is SQVTM and CDR2 ANQGSEA. The DNA for the CDR3 is TGCAGCGTCGCAACCAGACTAACCAATGAGCAGTTCTTC. Translated, it gives CSVATRLTNEQFF.

On this clone itself: Other DNA variants within this sample encode the same CDR3. CDR3 sequence reads: CASSLSGSSYNEQFF. CDR3 DNA sequence: TGCGCCAGCAGCCTTAGCGGGAGTTCATACAATGAGCAGTTCTTC. The V and J genes are TRBV5-1 and TRBJ2-1; TRBD2 matches at 9 bases. V shed 4 bases and J 4 bases; nucleotides not matched to a gene: 6. This CDR3 contains 15 residues. The germline gives CDR1 SGHRS, CDR2 YFSETQ.

The chain uses TRBV27 and TRBJ2-7; weak D call: TRBD1 (8 bases). CDR1 is MNHEY, CDR2 SMNVEV, per germline (reference sequence). Trimming cost V 6 bases and J 4 bases, with 13 bases left between them. This CDR3 has 13 amino acids. The CDR3 DNA is TGTGCCAGCAGGAGCGGGACAGGTTACGAGCAGTACTTC. Translating gives CASRSGTGYEQYF.

This chain joins TRBV19 and TRBJ2-3; tentatively, D is TRBD1 (6 bases). The CDR3 is made up of 15 amino acids. V shed 8 bases and J shed 2 bases, with 17 bases lying between them. The germline CDR1 and CDR2 sequences are LNHDA and SQIVND (reference sequence). CDR3 loop: CASALGAIITDTQYF. For the CDR3, the DNA is TGTGCCAGTGCCTTGGGGGCGATAATCACAGATACGCAGTATTTT.

This chain joins TRBV15 and TRBJ2-7; possibly TRBD1 for D (6 bases). CDR3 length: 14 residues. Germline assignment: CDR1 LNHNV and CDR2 YYDKDF (reference sequence). Trimming shortened V by 4 bases and J by 1 base, and 11 bases separated the two germline ends. The CDR3 loop reads CATSMRQVSYEQYF. The CDR3 region has the DNA TGTGCCACCAGCATGCGACAGGTTTCCTACGAGCAGTACTTC.